These T cell receptor beta chains were read from a single sample in a study of blood T cell repertoires in COVID-19. The protocol was immunoSEQ multiplex PCR, while the TCRdb copy is restricted to in-frame clones and leaves out a portion. The data contain some 140,000 clones, roughly four fifths of them singletons. Source material: PBMCs or T cells enriched from blood (not recorded which). These receptors came from a man aged 45-60 years who had recovered from COVID-19. Both conserved end residues are part of each CDR3. Fields, in order: clone size, J gene, V gene, D gene, CDR3 protein, CDR3 DNA. D genes are given only for firm matches. Size is omitted from some rows. Given values are once, few, many or a class for expanded clones.

-	TRBJ2-4	TRBV5-1	-	CASRTGDQILTKNIQYF	TGCGCCAGCAGGACCGGGGATCAGATTCTAACCAAAAACATTCAGTACTTC
-	TRBJ1-2	TRBV15	-	CATSRRREGPYGYTF	TGTGCCACCAGCCGAAGGCGCGAGGGCCCCTATGGCTACACCTTC
-	TRBJ1-1	TRBV11-2	-	CASSSRVAEAFF	TGTGCCAGCAGCTCCCGGGTAGCTGAAGCTTTCTTT
few	TRBJ2-1	TRBV2	TRBD1	CASSSTGMTYNEQFF	TGTGCCAGCAGTTCGACAGGGATGACTTACAATGAGCAGTTCTTC
few	TRBJ1-5	TRBV15	-	CATSRDGGVQPQHF	TGTGCCACCAGCAGAGACGGAGGGGTTCAGCCCCAGCATTTT
few	TRBJ2-3	TRBV4-3	TRBD2	CASSQGGGVLTDTQYF	TGCGCCAGCAGCCAGGGCGGGGGTGTTCTCACAGATACGCAGTATTTT
-	TRBJ2-7	TRBV7-2	-	CASSNTSSYEQYF	TGTGCCAGCAGCAATACAAGCTCCTACGAGCAGTACTTC
few	TRBJ1-1	TRBV7-2	-	CASSLVVQGAEAFF	TGTGCCAGCAGCTTAGTGGTACAGGGTGCTGAAGCTTTCTTT
few	TRBJ2-1	TRBV9	TRBD2	CASSADFSGGAGNEQFF	TGTGCCAGCAGCGCTGACTTTAGCGGGGGGGCCGGGAATGAGCAGTTCTTC
-	TRBJ1-6	TRBV6-1	-	CASSENLVRDSPLHF	TGTGCCAGCAGTGAAAACTTGGTTCGGGATTCACCCCTCCACTTT
-	TRBJ1-2	TRBV11-3	-	CASSDSPGNGYTF	TGTGCCAGCAGCGACTCCCCGGGGAATGGCTACACCTTC
-	TRBJ1-3	TRBV24-1	-	CATSDPVAGCGNTIYF	TGTGCCACCAGTGACCCCGTGGCAGGTTGTGGAAACACCATATATTTT
-	TRBJ1-1	TRBV11-3	-	CASRSGDSGTEAFF	TGTGCCAGCAGATCAGGCGACAGTGGCACTGAAGCTTTCTTT
-	TRBJ1-2	TRBV4-3	-	CASSQEAYGSGFSYGYTF	TGCGCCAGCAGCCAAGAAGCCTATGGATCGGGGTTTAGCTATGGCTACACCTTC
-	TRBJ2-1	TRBV4-3	TRBD1	CASSLSGTGVNEQFF	TGCGCCAGCAGCCTTTCCGGGACAGGGGTAAATGAGCAGTTCTTC
-	TRBJ1-3	TRBV27	TRBD1	CASSLSGTGRNTIYF	TGTGCCAGCAGTTTGTCCGGGACAGGGAGAAACACCATATATTTT
-	TRBJ1-1	TRBV11-3	TRBD1	CASSLGRGSTEAFF	TGTGCCAGCAGCTTAGGCAGGGGGTCGACTGAAGCTTTCTTT
-	TRBJ2-1	TRBV3-1/TRBV3-2	-	CASSQLRQRNEQFF	TGTGCCAGCAGCCAACTTCGACAGAGGAATGAGCAGTTCTTC
few	TRBJ1-1	TRBV4-3	-	CASSPDGGLNTEAFF	TGCGCCAGCAGCCCCGACGGGGGGTTGAACACTGAAGCTTTCTTT
-	TRBJ2-1	TRBV7-9	-	CASSLERAGQPGNEQFF	TGTGCCAGCAGCTTAGAGAGGGCTGGACAGCCTGGGAATGAGCAGTTCTTC
-	TRBJ1-2	TRBV6-4	TRBD1	CASRSGQGEGYGYTF	TGTGCCAGCAGAAGTGGACAGGGGGAAGGCTATGGCTACACCTTC
-	TRBJ2-2	TRBV28	TRBD2	CASRVAGGGTGELFF	TGTGCCAGCAGAGTAGCGGGGGGCGGCACCGGGGAGCTGTTTTTT
-	TRBJ2-2	TRBV18	-	CASSPYAGLTGELFF	TGTGCCAGCTCACCCTATGCAGGGCTCACCGGGGAGCTGTTTTTT
-	TRBJ1-2	TRBV19	-	CASSSRGDGGYTF	TGTGCCAGTAGTAGCAGGGGAGACGGTGGCTACACCTTC
-	TRBJ2-5	TRBV2	TRBD2	CASRRGQETQYF	TGTGCCAGCCGGCGGGGGCAAGAGACCCAGTACTTC
once	TRBJ2-5	TRBV5-1	TRBD2	CASLRSGLAGSETQYF	TGCGCCAGCCTCCGTAGTGGGCTAGCGGGGAGCGAGACCCAGTACTTC
few	TRBJ1-2	TRBV6-5	-	CASSYQGPQSGYTF	TGTGCCAGCAGTTACCAGGGCCCTCAATCGGGCTACACCTTC
once	TRBJ1-4	TRBV28	-	CASSAARATNEKLFF	TGTGCCAGCAGCGCCGCCCGCGCAACTAATGAAAAACTGTTTTTT
-	TRBJ2-7	TRBV6-1	-	CASSEPNYEQYF	TGTGCCAGCAGTGAACCAAACTACGAGCAGTACTTC
-	TRBJ2-5	TRBV27	TRBD2	CASSPRTSGGRETQYF	TGTGCCAGCAGTCCGAGGACTAGCGGGGGACGAGAGACCCAGTACTTC
-	TRBJ1-5	TRBV7-2	TRBD1	CASSLETGFNQPQHF	TGTGCCAGCAGCTTAGAGACAGGGTTTAATCAGCCCCAGCATTTT
-	TRBJ1-5	TRBV4-3	-	CASSQDPNGQPQHF	TGCGCCAGCAGCCAAGATCCAAACGGTCAGCCCCAGCATTTT
-	TRBJ2-1	TRBV9	-	CASSVERDNSYNEQFF	TGTGCCAGCAGCGTAGAGCGGGACAACTCCTACAATGAGCAGTTCTTC
few	TRBJ1-2	TRBV4-3	-	CASSQIHTGSSYGYTF	TGCGCCAGCAGCCAAATTCACACAGGGTCCTCCTATGGCTACACCTTC
-	TRBJ1-1	TRBV2	TRBD1	CASSHRGIYTEAFF	TGTGCCAGCTCCCACAGGGGGATTTATACTGAAGCTTTCTTT
-	TRBJ1-2	TRBV7-9	TRBD1	CASSSSNTGTGLLVF	TGTGCCAGCAGCTCCTCTAACACCGGGACAGGGCTTTTAGTGTTC
-	TRBJ2-3	TRBV5-3	-	CASREDTQYF	TGTGCCTCTAGAGAAGATACGCAGTATTTT
once	TRBJ2-1	TRBV5-6	-	CASSLSVTYNEQFF	TGTGCCAGCAGCTTGTCCGTAACCTACAATGAGCAGTTCTTC
-	TRBJ1-5	TRBV7-2	TRBD1	CASSPRTGGNQPQHF	TGTGCCAGCAGCCCGAGGACAGGGGGCAATCAGCCCCAGCATTTT
-	TRBJ2-7	TRBV7-2	-	CASSPTFHQLNEQYF	TGTGCCAGCAGCCCCACCTTCCATCAGTTAAACGAGCAGTACTTC
-	TRBJ2-1	TRBV7-2	TRBD2	CASSLVAGGDEQFF	TGTGCCAGCAGCTTAGTAGCGGGGGGCGATGAGCAGTTCTTC
-	TRBJ2-5	TRBV5-1	-	CASSLATPRGETQYF	TGCGCCAGCAGCTTGGCCACACCTAGGGGAGAGACCCAGTACTTC
-	TRBJ1-5	TRBV18	TRBD1	CASSPRTGGNNNQPQHF	TGTGCCAGCTCACCACGGACAGGGGGAAATAACAATCAGCCCCAGCATTTT
-	TRBJ1-2	TRBV5-1	-	CASSLDGGASSGYTF	TGCGCCAGCAGCTTGGATGGGGGGGCCTCATCTGGCTACACCTTC
-	TRBJ1-1	TRBV6-5	-	CASGRGAGTEAFF	TGTGCCAGCGGCCGGGGGGCAGGGACTGAAGCTTTCTTT
-	TRBJ2-7	TRBV29-1	-	CSVERENGYEQYF	TGCAGCGTTGAAAGGGAGAATGGCTACGAGCAGTACTTC
-	TRBJ2-5	TRBV4-3	-	CASSPGVGQETQYF	TGCGCCAGCAGCCCAGGCGTGGGCCAAGAGACCCAGTACTTC
-	TRBJ2-6	TRBV4-3	-	CASSQEHASGSGANVLTF	TGCGCCAGCAGCCAAGAGCACGCTTCAGGGTCTGGGGCCAACGTCCTGACTTTC
-	TRBJ2-3	TRBV7-2	-	CASSLTVAFISTDTQYF	TGTGCCAGCAGTTTAACAGTGGCCTTCATTAGCACAGATACGCAGTATTTT
few	TRBJ1-2	TRBV6-5	TRBD1	CASSSYTGGYYGYTF	TGTGCCAGCAGTTCCTACACAGGGGGCTATTATGGCTACACCTTC
-	TRBJ1-2	TRBV3-1/TRBV3-2	TRBD1	CASSRGQGRSGYTF	TGTGCCAGCAGCCGCGGACAGGGGAGGTCTGGCTACACCTTC